This T cell receptor beta chain is drawn from a study of cytomegalovirus exposure and HLA in healthy donors. Germline lookup yields CDR1 MGHRA and CDR2 YSYEKL. CDR3 size: 15 residues. Trimming removed 0 bases from V and 8 bases from J, with 13 bases in between. PCR employed 60 Vbeta and 13 Jbeta primers. Profiling relied on immunoSEQ multiplex PCR, and the TCRdb table lists in-frame clones only, not all of them. This repertoire comprises some 64,000 clones; its ten largest clones make up 1.5% to 2%. Unrecorded immune exposure was likely among donors, who were nominally healthy when sampled. The TCR originated in a woman in her thirties in good health and CMV-seronegative. The chain uses TRBV4-1 and TRBJ1-4; a possible D gene is TRBD1 (6 bases). The sample was PBMCs. The CDR3 nucleotides read TGCGCCAGCAGCCAAGATCCGACCGACAGGGAAAAACTGTTTTTT. As protein: CASSQDPTDREKLFF.